The clone carrying this T cell receptor (beta chain) was counted once. Its matching antigen is unknown. This sample was included in a study of shared clonotypes between healthy human individuals. Findings and caveats of the study: When naive CD4 clonotypes were compared across a few donors, around 5% were shared. Clonotype sharing among the donors was expected to vary with sequencing depth. In having few donors, the study represented limited genetic and exposure-history diversity.

The CDR3 contains 17 residues. Trimming removed 2 bases from V and 3 bases from J, with 17 bases in between. The germline V gene encodes CDR1 SGHAT and CDR2 FQNNGV. Original handling: Junction-only immunoSEQ sequences carried no quality scores, so filtering differed. Assay: immunoSEQ multiplex PCR; the TCRdb copy retains only in-frame clones and omits some. V, J and clone size are those of that table, while D and trimming were read from the DNA. The table has some 2,000,000 clones, around 95% seen once; the top ten hold 0.13%. The chain joins TRBV11-2 to TRBJ2-1; D may be TRBD2 (5 bases). This sequence originates from a man in his late teens or twenties in good health. The sample was naive CD4+ T cells sorted from blood. Regarding subset: CD45RA+ positively selected. The DNA of the CDR3 is TGTGCCAGCAGCTTAATCATTTCGGCGGGTCTCTACAATGAGCAGTTCTTC. Protein product: CASSLIISAGLYNEQFF. The whole variable domain, filled in from reference TRBV11-2 and TRBJ2-1, reads EAGVAQSPRYKIIEKRQSVAFWCNPISGHATLYWYQQILGQGPKLLIQFQNNGVVDDSQLPKDRFSAERLKGVDSTLKIQPAKLEDSAVYLCASSLIISAGLYNEQFFGPGTRLTVL.